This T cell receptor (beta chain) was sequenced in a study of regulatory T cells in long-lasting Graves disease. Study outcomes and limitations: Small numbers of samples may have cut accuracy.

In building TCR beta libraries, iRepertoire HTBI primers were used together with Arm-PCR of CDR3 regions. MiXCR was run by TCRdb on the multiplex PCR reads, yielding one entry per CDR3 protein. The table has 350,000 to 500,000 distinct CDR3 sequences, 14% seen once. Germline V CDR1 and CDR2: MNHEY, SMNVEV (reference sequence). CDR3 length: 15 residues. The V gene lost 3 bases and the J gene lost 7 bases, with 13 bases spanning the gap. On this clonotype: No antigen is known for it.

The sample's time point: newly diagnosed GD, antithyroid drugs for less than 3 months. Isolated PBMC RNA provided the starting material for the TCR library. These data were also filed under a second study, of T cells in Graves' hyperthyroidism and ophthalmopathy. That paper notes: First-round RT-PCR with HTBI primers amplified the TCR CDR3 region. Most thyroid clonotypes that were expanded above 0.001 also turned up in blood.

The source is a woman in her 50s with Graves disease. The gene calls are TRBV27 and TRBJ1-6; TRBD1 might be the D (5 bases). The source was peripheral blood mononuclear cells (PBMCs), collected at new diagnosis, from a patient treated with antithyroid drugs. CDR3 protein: CASSLYGTGNSPLHF. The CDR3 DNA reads TGTGCCAGCAGTTTGTACGGGACGGGGAATTCACCCCTCCACTTT.